These 6 T cell receptor beta chains originate from one sample sequenced in a study of cytomegalovirus exposure and HLA in healthy donors. A multiplex PCR was run with 60 Vbeta primers and 13 Jbeta primers. Sequencing used immunoSEQ multiplex PCR; TCRdb keeps in-frame clones, though not all of them. Of over 250,000 clones listed, approximately 70% are singletons. The sequencing input was PBMCs. The receptors come from a female donor in good health and CMV-seronegative.

CDR3 nucleotides: TGTGCCAGCAGCGTAGGGGGACATCCCTACGAGCAGTACTTC. Translated: CASSVGGHPYEQYF. The V and J genes are TRBV9 and TRBJ2-7; perhaps TRBD1 as D (6 bases). Germline loops: CDR1 SGDLS, CDR2 YYNGEE. This CDR3 has 14 residues. V shed 0 bases and J shed 2 bases, with 9 bases lying between them.

The J gene is TRBJ1-1, the V gene TRBV2; 7 bases agree with TRBD1. CDR1 and CDR2 from the germline V gene are SNHLY and FYNNEI. CDR3 length equals 16 residues. The ends lost 0 bases at V and 2 bases at J; junction bases unmatched: 6. This CDR3 reads CASSEAQGGPNTEAFF. In DNA, the CDR3 is TGTGCCAGCAGTGAAGCGCAAGGGGGCCCAAACACTGAAGCTTTCTTT. The full variable domain, rest sourced from reference TRBV2 and TRBJ1-1, is EPEVTQTPSHQVTQMGQEVILRCVPISNHLYFYWYRQILGQKVEFLVSFYNNEISEKSEIFDDQFSVERPDGSNFTLKIRSTKLEDSAMYFCASSEAQGGPNTEAFFGQGTRLTVV.

This rearrangement joins TRBV27 to TRBJ1-1, with TRBD1 as a possible D gene (6 bases). Germline V gene sequence: CDR1 MNHEY, CDR2 SMNVEV (reference sequence). Trimming stripped 6 bases from V and 0 bases from J, with 14 bases between. CDR3 length: 15 residues. In DNA, the CDR3 is TGTGCCAGCAGAAGGGGGGGTACGATGAACACTGAAGCTTTCTTT. Its translation is CASRRGGTMNTEAFF.

V is TRBV4-1 and J is TRBJ2-1, with TRBD2 identical over 8 bases. V lost 1 base, J lost 7 bases, and 9 bases stayed unmatched. This CDR3 has 16 residues. From germline, CDR1 is MGHRA and CDR2 YSYEKL. CDR3 amino acids: CASSQGSGGPENEQFF. The DNA of the CDR3 is TGCGCCAGCAGCCAAGGTTCGGGAGGGCCCGAGAATGAGCAGTTCTTC.

V and J are TRBV19 and TRBJ1-2; D not resolved. Germline CDR1 reads LNHDA; CDR2 reads SQIVND (reference sequence). The length of the CDR3 is 16 residues. The V end lost 0 bases, the J end lost 6 bases, and 17 bases lay between the germline ends. CDR3 sequence: CASSIDRQRRGNGYTF. For the CDR3, the DNA is TGTGCCAGTAGTATAGATCGGCAGCGGAGAGGGAATGGCTACACCTTC.

The genes are TRBV7-9 and TRBJ2-5; 9 bases match TRBD2. Trimming took 1 base from V and 5 from J; bases not matched to a gene: 5. Germline CDR1 SEHNR, CDR2 FQNEAQ (reference sequence). The CDR3 consists of 15 residues. This CDR3 is CASSLVPAGGETQYF. CDR3 coding DNA: TGTGCCAGCAGCTTAGTACCTGCGGGGGGGGAGACCCAGTACTTC.